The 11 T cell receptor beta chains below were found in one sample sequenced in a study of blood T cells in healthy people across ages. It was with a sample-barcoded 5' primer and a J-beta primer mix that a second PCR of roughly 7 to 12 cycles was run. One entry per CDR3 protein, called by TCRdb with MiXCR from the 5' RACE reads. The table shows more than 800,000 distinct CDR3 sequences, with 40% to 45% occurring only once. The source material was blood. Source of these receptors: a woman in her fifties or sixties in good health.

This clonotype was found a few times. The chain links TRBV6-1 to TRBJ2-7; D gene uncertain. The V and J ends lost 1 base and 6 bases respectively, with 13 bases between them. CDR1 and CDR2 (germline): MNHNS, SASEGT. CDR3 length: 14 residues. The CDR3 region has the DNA TGTGCCAGCAGTGAAGATCCTGCCCAGCCCGAGCAGTACTTC. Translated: CASSEDPAQPEQYF.

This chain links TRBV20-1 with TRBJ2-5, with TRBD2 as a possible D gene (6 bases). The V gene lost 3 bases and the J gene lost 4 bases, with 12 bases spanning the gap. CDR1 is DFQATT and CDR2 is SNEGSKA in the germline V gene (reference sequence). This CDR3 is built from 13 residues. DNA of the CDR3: TGCAGTGCTAGCCCCGGGGGTCCAGAGACCCAGTACTTC. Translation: CSASPGGPETQYF.

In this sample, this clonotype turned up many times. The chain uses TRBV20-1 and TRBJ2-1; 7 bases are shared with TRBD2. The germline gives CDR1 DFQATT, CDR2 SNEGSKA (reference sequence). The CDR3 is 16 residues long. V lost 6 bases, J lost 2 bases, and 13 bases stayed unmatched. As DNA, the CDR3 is TGCAGTGCCCTAGCCCAGGCGGGGAGGGCCTACAATGAGCAGTTCTTC. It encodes CSALAQAGRAYNEQFF.

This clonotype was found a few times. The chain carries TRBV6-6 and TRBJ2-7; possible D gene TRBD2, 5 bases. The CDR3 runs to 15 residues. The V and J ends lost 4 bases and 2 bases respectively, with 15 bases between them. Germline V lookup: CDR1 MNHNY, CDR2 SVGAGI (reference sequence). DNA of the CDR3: TGTGCCAGCAGTTCCAGTTCCCCGGGAACCTACGAGCAGTACTTC. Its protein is CASSSSSPGTYEQYF.

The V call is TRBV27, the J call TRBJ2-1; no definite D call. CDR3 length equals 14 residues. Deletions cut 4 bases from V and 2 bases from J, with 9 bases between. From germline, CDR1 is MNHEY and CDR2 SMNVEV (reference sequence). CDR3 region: CASSSAYTYNEQFF. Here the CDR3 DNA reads TGTGCCAGCAGTTCAGCGTATACCTACAATGAGCAGTTCTTC.

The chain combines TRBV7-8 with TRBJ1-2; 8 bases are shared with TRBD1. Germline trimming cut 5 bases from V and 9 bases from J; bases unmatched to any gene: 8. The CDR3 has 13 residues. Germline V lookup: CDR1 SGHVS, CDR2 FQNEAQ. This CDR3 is CASSQNGQGRYTF. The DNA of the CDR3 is TGTGCCAGCAGCCAAAACGGACAGGGCCGCTACACCTTC.

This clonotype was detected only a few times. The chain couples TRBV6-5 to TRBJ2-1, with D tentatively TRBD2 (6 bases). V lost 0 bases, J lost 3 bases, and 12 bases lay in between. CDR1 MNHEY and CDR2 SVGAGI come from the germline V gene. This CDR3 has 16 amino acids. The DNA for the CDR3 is TGTGCCAGCAGTTACTCGGCCGCGGGACGCTACAATGAGCAGTTCTTC. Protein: CASSYSAAGRYNEQFF.

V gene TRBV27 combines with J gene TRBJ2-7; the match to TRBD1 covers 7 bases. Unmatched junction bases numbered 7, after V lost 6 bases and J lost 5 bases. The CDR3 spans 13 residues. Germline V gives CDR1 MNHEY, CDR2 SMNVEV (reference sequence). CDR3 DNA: TGTGCCAGCAGAGGGGACAGTCGCGACGAGCAGTACTTC. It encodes CASRGDSRDEQYF.

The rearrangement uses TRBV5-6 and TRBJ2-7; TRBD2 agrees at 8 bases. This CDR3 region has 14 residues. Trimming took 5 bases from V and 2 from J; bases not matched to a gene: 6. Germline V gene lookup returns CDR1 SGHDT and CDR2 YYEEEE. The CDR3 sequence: CASRLTSETYEQYF. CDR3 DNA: TGTGCCAGCAGACTGACTAGCGAGACCTACGAGCAGTACTTC.

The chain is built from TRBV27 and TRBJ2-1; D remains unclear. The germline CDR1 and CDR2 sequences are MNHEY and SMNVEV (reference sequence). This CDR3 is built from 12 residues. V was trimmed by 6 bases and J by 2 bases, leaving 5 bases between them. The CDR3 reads CASRRTYNEQFF. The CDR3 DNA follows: TGTGCCAGCAGGCGAACCTACAATGAGCAGTTCTTC.

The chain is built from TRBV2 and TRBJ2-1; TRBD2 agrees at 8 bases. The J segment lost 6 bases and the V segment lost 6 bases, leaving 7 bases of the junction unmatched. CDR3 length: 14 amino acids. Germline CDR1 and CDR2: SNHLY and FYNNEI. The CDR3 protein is CASRTQGLVNEQFF. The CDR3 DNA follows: TGTGCCAGCAGAACACAGGGACTAGTCAATGAGCAGTTCTTC.